This T cell receptor beta chain was captured by sequencing in a study of blood T cell repertoires in COVID-19. Background on the study: Some COVID-19 samples were acute and others convalescent; all came from the United States, Italy and Spain. From T cells, B-cell-depleted T cells, or PBMCs came the material, which was cDNA or gDNA.

The CDR3 covers 16 residues. The germline gives CDR1 LNHDA, CDR2 SQIVND (reference sequence). The germline V and J ends were trimmed by 3 bases and 4 bases, with 17 bases remaining between them. In the original workflow: Reference gene primer amplification yielded estimated nucleated cell counts. Assay: immunoSEQ multiplex PCR; the TCRdb copy retains only in-frame clones and omits some. V, J and clone size derive from that table, while D and trimming were established from the DNA sequence. Of roughly 52,000 clones listed, around 84% are singletons. The TCR sequence derives from a human donor in a cohort sampled during active or convalescent COVID-19. The sequenced sample consisted of peripheral blood. The chain uses TRBV19 and TRBJ2-3; possibly TRBD2 for D (7 bases). The CDR3 loop is CASSMSRGAAPDTQYF. CDR3 DNA sequence: TGTGCCAGTAGTATGAGCCGGGGGGCTGCCCCAGATACGCAGTATTTT.